This note documents a single T cell receptor beta chain sequence. The CDR3 covers 13 residues. CDR1 and CDR2 from the germline V gene are SGHRS and YFSETQ. The ends were cut back, 7 bases at V and 2 bases at J, with 9 bases in the middle. As processed by the authors: Amplified reference gene primers provided the basis for estimating nucleated cell counts. The table came from immunoSEQ multiplex PCR; TCRdb's copy has only in-frame clones and leaves some out. That table gives V, J and clone size, and the DNA gave D and trimming. This sample has under 250,000 clones, with about 90% found just once. These data come from a study of blood T cell repertoires in COVID-19. Whole-study context: The origin of the acute and convalescent COVID-19 samples was the United States, Italy and Spain. PBMCs, B-cell-depleted T cells, or T cells were the source of the cDNA or gDNA that made up the material.

The sequence came from a man between 25 and 39 years old with acute or convalescent COVID-19. The V and J genes are TRBV5-1 and TRBJ1-4, with D possibly TRBD1 on 5 matching bases. Material: peripheral blood. For the CDR3, the DNA is TGCGCCAGCGCAGGGTATACTAATGAAAAACTGTTTTTT. As protein: CASAGYTNEKLFF.